This T cell receptor (beta chain) originates from a study of T-cell memory formation after mild COVID-19. Background on the study: TCR clusters mostly belonged to single donors. Study outcomes and limitations: Later expanders leaned CD4+, whereas day 15 to 85 contracting clones were balanced CD4/CD8. Second-wave clones that peaked on day 37 lacked confirmed SARS-CoV-2 specificity. The CD4+ clones that contracted clustered mainly within CM and EM, and the CD8+ clones concentrated in EMRA.

This CDR3 contains 13 residues. CDR1 and CDR2 (germline): MNHEY, SVGEGT. With V trimmed by 7 bases and J by 8 bases, 7 bases remained unmatched. In TCRdb, the 5' RACE reads were re-called with MiXCR into one record per CDR3 protein. Of 350,000 to 450,000 distinct CDR3 sequences listed, around 18% were seen once; the top ten hold about 8.8%. Of note for this clonotype: The antigen remains unidentified.

The TCR was taken from an adult woman who had mild COVID-19 (a few samples of this study predate the infection). Cell type and time point are not known. The chain joins TRBV6-2 or TRBV6-3 to TRBJ2-2; 7 bases are shared with TRBD1. The source material was PBMCs or a T cell subset sorted from them (not recorded which). The CDR3 here is CASTRQGTGELFF. The CDR3 DNA sequence: TGTGCCAGCACGAGACAGGGAACTGGGGAGCTGTTTTTT.